Shown below are 26 T cell receptor beta chains from a single sample sequenced in a study of T cells expressing NK-cell markers. TCRdb re-called the 5' RACE reads, yielding one record per CDR3 amino acid sequence without DNA. In total, the table holds 300,000 to 450,000 distinct CDR3 sequences. Input material: blood T cells: a sorted CD56 or NKG2C T cell subset, CD4+ or CD8+ T cells, or bulk PBMC T cells (not recorded which). Receptors were obtained from a man aged 18 to 69 in good health.

The chain links TRBV5-1 to TRBJ2-1; the TCRdb call, TRBD1, lacks DNA for checking. The V gene's germline CDR1 is SGHRS and CDR2 YFSETQ. The CDR3 covers 15 residues. The CDR3 is CASTPGVGDLNEQFF.

V is TRBV7-2 and J is TRBJ2-1; as DNA is missing, the TRBD2 call by TCRdb cannot be tested. Per germline, CDR1 SGHTA and CDR2 FQGNSA. This CDR3 spans 15 amino acids. The CDR3 sequence: CASSLSSSGYNEQFF.

This rearrangement joins TRBV15 to TRBJ2-1. Germline V gene lookup returns CDR1 LNHNV and CDR2 YYDKDF (reference sequence). CDR3 size: 16 residues. This CDR3 is CATSTTSSMLDNEQFF. Full variable domain (outside the CDR3, taken from reference TRBV15 and TRBJ2-1): DAMVIQNPRYQVTQFGKPVTLSCSQTLNHNVMYWYQQKSSQAPKLLFHYYDKDFNNEADTPDNFQSRRPNTSFCFLDIRSPGLGDTAMYLCATSTTSSMLDNEQFFGPGTRLTVL.

V and J are TRBV5-6 and TRBJ2-3; the D call of TRBD1 rests on TCRdb alone, since no DNA is present to check it. The CDR3 is made up of 16 amino acids. CDR1 and CDR2 from the germline V gene are SGHDT and YYEEEE. The CDR3 reads CASSLGLGVVADTQYF.

The chain couples TRBV14 to TRBJ2-7; TCRdb's D call of TRBD2 is untestable without DNA. The CDR3 spans 15 residues. Germline V gene sequence: CDR1 SGHDN, CDR2 FVKESK. Here the CDR3 reads CASSQDQLAGMKQYF. Complete variable domain (other parts from reference TRBV14 and TRBJ2-7): EAGVTQFPSHSVIEKGQTVTLRCDPISGHDNLYWYRRVMGKEIKFLLHFVKESKQDESGMPNNRFLAERTGGTYSTLKVQPAELEDSGVYFCASSQDQLAGMKQYFGPGTRLTVT.

This rearrangement joins TRBV12-3 or TRBV12-4 to TRBJ2-5; without DNA, the TCRdb call of TRBD2 cannot be checked. There are 19 residues in the CDR3. CDR3 sequence: CASSLRPLAGGRRLETQYF.

The chain combines TRBV27 with TRBJ2-7; TCRdb calls TRBD1, which cannot be checked without DNA. Germline V gives CDR1 MNHEY, CDR2 SMNVEV (reference sequence). There are 13 residues in the CDR3. CDR3 region: CASTQPGSHEQYF.

The V and J genes are TRBV25-1 and TRBJ1-4; TCRdb names TRBD1, which stays unverified in the absence of DNA. CDR3 length equals 16 residues. CDR1 and CDR2 from the germline V gene are MGHDK and SYGVNS. The CDR3 region is CASNGNRFSRHEKLFF.

The chain uses TRBV12-3 or TRBV12-4 and TRBJ1-6; TCRdb names TRBD1, which stays unverified in the absence of DNA. The CDR3 has 15 residues. This chain's CDR3 is CASTLSGTHNSPLHF.

The CDR3 is CASSFGSGASTDTQYF. The gene calls are TRBV27 and TRBJ2-3; TCRdb's D call of TRBD1 is untestable without DNA. The CDR3 loop spans 16 amino acids. Germline V lookup: CDR1 MNHEY, CDR2 SMNVEV (reference sequence).

The rearrangement uses TRBV5-1 and TRBJ1-3. This CDR3 is built from 15 residues. Germline CDR1 and CDR2: SGHRS and YFSETQ. The CDR3 sequence is CASRQTWASGNTIYF.

This chain uses TRBV6-6 with TRBJ2-5; no DNA is available, so the TRBD2 call from TCRdb remains unchecked. CDR1 and CDR2 from the germline V gene are MNHNY and SVGAGI (reference sequence). The length of the CDR3 is 13 residues. CDR3 region: CASSSLIEGTQYF.

V usage is TRBV11-2 and J usage is TRBJ2-3. This CDR3 spans 15 amino acids. Looked up from germline, CDR1 is SGHAT and CDR2 is FQNNGV. CDR3 region: CASSLVGVQSRTQYF. Supplemented by reference TRBV11-2 and TRBJ2-3, the full variable domain reads EAGVAQSPRYKIIEKRQSVAFWCNPISGHATLYWYQQILGQGPKLLIQFQNNGVVDDSQLPKDRFSAERLKGVDSTLKIQPAKLEDSAVYLCASSLVGVQSRTQYFGPGTRLTVL.

V and J are TRBV12-3 or TRBV12-4 and TRBJ2-2; TCRdb reports TRBD2, a call that lacks DNA to check it against. This CDR3 has 14 residues. CDR3 sequence reads: CASSFLAGARELFF.

This rearrangement joins TRBV2 to TRBJ1-6; TCRdb's assignment of TRBD1 cannot be checked, as there is no DNA. The germline CDR1 and CDR2 sequences are SNHLY and FYNNEI. This CDR3 spans 15 amino acids. The CDR3 here is CASSADRGNNSPLHF. Using reference TRBV2 and TRBJ1-6 for the parts outside the CDR3, the full variable domain is EPEVTQTPSHQVTQMGQEVILRCVPISNHLYFYWYRQILGQKVEFLVSFYNNEISEKSEIFDDQFSVERPDGSNFTLKIRSTKLEDSAMYFCASSADRGNNSPLHFGNGTRLTVT.

The gene calls are TRBV14 and TRBJ2-3. The CDR3 covers 13 residues. CDR1 SGHDN and CDR2 FVKESK come from the germline V gene. CDR3 amino acids: CASSQDVTDTQYF. The whole variable domain, remainder taken from reference TRBV14 and TRBJ2-3, is EAGVTQFPSHSVIEKGQTVTLRCDPISGHDNLYWYRRVMGKEIKFLLHFVKESKQDESGMPNNRFLAERTGGTYSTLKVQPAELEDSGVYFCASSQDVTDTQYFGPGTRLTVL.

This rearrangement joins TRBV5-1 to TRBJ2-3; TCRdb names TRBD2, which stays unverified in the absence of DNA. Germline CDR1 SGHRS, CDR2 YFSETQ. CDR3 length: 18 amino acids. This CDR3 reads CASSFVTSRATSTDTQYF.

This chain uses TRBV6-5 with TRBJ1-1; as DNA is missing, the TRBD1 call by TCRdb cannot be tested. This CDR3 contains 15 residues. The germline gives CDR1 MNHEY, CDR2 SVGAGI. This chain's CDR3 is CASSWGTGGGTEAFF.

The J gene is TRBJ2-4, the V gene TRBV20-1; TCRdb calls TRBD2, which cannot be checked without DNA. Germline CDR1 and CDR2: DFQATT and SNEGSKA (reference sequence). The CDR3 runs 18 residues. This CDR3 reads CSAPRTSGGRIAKNIQYF.

The chain carries TRBV19 and TRBJ2-3; the D gene TCRdb calls, TRBD1, cannot be checked with no DNA. In germline, CDR1 is LNHDA, CDR2 SQIVND (reference sequence). The CDR3 consists of 17 residues. The CDR3 here is CASRRAGGTGLTDTQYF.

CDR3 loop: CASSPRTGETQHF. The chain uses TRBV18 and TRBJ1-5; there is no DNA to check the TCRdb D call of TRBD1. Germline CDR1 reads KGHSH; CDR2 reads LQKENI. The CDR3 loop spans 13 amino acids.

CDR3 sequence reads: CASSSQGPGRKGYNEQFF. V gene TRBV7-2 combines with J gene TRBJ2-1; lacking DNA, the TRBD2 call made by TCRdb goes unchecked. The CDR3 runs 18 residues. The germline gives CDR1 SGHTA, CDR2 FQGNSA.

The V and J genes are TRBV4-1 and TRBJ2-3; TCRdb picks TRBD2, but there is no DNA to check that call. This CDR3 has 18 amino acids. Germline V gene sequence: CDR1 MGHRA, CDR2 YSYEKL. This CDR3 reads CASSQVPGAGWISDTQYF.

V usage is TRBV7-9 and J usage is TRBJ2-5; TCRdb's D call of TRBD2 is untestable without DNA. The CDR3 has 14 amino acids. Germline-derived CDR1 and CDR2 are SEHNR and FQNEAQ (reference sequence). CDR3: CASSFSLGQETQYF.

The chain uses TRBV7-9 and TRBJ2-5. The CDR3 consists of 15 residues. Germline assignment: CDR1 SEHNR and CDR2 FQNEAQ (reference sequence). The CDR3 reads CASSLYGGEQETQYF. The complete variable domain, with remaining parts taken from reference TRBV7-9 and TRBJ2-5, reads DTGVSQNPRHKITKRGQNVTFRCDPISEHNRLYWYRQTLGQGPEFLTYFQNEAQLEKSRLLSDRFSAERPKGSFSTLEIQRTEQGDSAMYLCASSLYGGEQETQYFGPGTRLLVL.

The J gene is TRBJ1-1, the V gene TRBV2; TCRdb selects TRBD1, and the lack of DNA leaves this call unchecked. CDR1 is SNHLY, CDR2 FYNNEI, per germline. The CDR3 runs 13 residues. CDR3 region: CASSFQGAGEAFF.